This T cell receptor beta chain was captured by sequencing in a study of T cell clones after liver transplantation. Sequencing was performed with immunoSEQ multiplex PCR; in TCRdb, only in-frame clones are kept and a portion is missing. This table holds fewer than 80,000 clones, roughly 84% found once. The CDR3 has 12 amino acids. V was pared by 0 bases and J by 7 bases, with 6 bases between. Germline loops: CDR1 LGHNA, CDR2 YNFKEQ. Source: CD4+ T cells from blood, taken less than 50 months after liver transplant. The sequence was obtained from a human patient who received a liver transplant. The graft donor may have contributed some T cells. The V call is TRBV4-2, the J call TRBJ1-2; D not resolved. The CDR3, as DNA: TGTGCCAGCAGCCAAGATCGGGGTGGCTACACCTTC. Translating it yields CASSQDRGGYTF.